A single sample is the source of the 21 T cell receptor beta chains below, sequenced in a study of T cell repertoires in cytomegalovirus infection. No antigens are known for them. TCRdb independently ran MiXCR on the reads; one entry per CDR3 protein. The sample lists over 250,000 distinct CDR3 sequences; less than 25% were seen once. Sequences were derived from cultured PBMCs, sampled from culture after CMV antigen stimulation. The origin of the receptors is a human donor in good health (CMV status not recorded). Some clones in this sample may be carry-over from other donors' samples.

The CDR3 coding sequence is TGTGCCAGCTCACCACCATCTCAGTTGAACACTGAAGCTTTCTTT. Its translation is CASSPPSQLNTEAFF. The chain couples TRBV18 to TRBJ1-1; D remains ambiguous. Germline lookup yields CDR1 KGHSH and CDR2 LQKENI. The CDR3 runs 15 residues. Trimming removed 0 bases at V and 0 bases at J, with 8 bases between. The full variable domain, in which reference TRBV18 and TRBJ1-1 provide the parts outside the CDR3, is NAGVMQNPRHLVRRRGQEARLRCSPMKGHSHVYWYRQLPEEGLKFMVYLQKENIIDESGMPKERFSAEFPKEGPSILRIQQVVRGDSAAYFCASSPPSQLNTEAFFGQGTRLTVV.

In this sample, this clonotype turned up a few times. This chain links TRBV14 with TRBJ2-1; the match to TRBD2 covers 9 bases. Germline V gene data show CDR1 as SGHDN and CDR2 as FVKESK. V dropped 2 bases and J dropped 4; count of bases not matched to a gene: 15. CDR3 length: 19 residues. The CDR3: CASSQPRPRTSAFYNEQFF. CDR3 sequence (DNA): TGTGCCAGCAGCCAACCCCGGCCGAGGACTAGCGCCTTTTACAATGAGCAGTTCTTC. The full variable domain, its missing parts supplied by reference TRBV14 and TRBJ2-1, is EAGVTQFPSHSVIEKGQTVTLRCDPISGHDNLYWYRRVMGKEIKFLLHFVKESKQDESGMPNNRFLAERTGGTYSTLKVQPAELEDSGVYFCASSQPRPRTSAFYNEQFFGPGTRLTVL.

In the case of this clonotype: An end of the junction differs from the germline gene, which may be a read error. CDR3 sequence reads: CASRIGNQPQHF. The CDR3 region has the DNA TGTGCCAGTAGGATAGGAAATCAGCCCCAGCATTTT. The chain carries TRBV19 and TRBJ1-5; D not certain. Germline CDR1 reads LNHDA; CDR2 reads SQIVND (reference sequence). The CDR3 is 12 residues long.

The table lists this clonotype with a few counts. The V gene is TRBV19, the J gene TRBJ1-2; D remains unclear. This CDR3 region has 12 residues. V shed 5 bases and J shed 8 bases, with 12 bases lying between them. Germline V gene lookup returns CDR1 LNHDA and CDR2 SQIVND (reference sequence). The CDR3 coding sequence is TGTGCCAGTAGTTTTGCTTCGGGCGGCTACACCTTC. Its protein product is CASSFASGGYTF. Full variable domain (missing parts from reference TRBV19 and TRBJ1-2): DGGITQSPKYLFRKEGQNVTLSCEQNLNHDAMYWYRQDPGQGLRLIYYSQIVNDFQKGDIAEGYSVSREKKESFPLTVTSAQKNPTAFYLCASSFASGGYTFGSGTRLTVV.

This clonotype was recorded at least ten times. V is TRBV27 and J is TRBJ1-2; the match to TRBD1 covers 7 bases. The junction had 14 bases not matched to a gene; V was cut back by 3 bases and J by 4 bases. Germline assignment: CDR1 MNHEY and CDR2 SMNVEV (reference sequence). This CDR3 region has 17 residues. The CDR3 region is CASSFRQGEAQSYGYTF. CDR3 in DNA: TGTGCCAGCAGTTTCCGACAGGGTGAAGCCCAGAGCTATGGCTACACCTTC.

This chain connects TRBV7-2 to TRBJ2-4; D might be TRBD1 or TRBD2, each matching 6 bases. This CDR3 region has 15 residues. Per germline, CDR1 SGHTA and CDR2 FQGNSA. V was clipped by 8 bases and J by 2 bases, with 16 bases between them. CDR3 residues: CASAPPGGTKNIQYF. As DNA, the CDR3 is TGTGCCAGCGCCCCCCCCGGGGGCACCAAAAACATTCAGTACTTC.

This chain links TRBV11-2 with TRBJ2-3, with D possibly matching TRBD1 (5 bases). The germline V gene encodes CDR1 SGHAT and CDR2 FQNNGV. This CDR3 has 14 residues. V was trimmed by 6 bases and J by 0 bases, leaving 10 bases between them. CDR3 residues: CASRFRQSTDTQYF. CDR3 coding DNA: TGTGCCAGCAGGTTCCGACAGAGCACAGATACGCAGTATTTT.

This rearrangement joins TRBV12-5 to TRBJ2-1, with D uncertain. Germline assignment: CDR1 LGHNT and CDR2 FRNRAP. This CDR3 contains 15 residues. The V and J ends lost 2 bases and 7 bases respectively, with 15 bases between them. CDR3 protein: CASGLWGLIVNEQFF. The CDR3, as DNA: TGTGCTAGTGGTTTGTGGGGTTTGATTGTAAATGAGCAGTTCTTC.

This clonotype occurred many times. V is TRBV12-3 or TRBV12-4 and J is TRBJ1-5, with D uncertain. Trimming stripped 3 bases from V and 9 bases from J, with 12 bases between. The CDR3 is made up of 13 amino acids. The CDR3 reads CASSFSASWPQHF. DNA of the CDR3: TGTGCCAGCAGTTTTTCCGCCTCCTGGCCCCAGCATTTT.

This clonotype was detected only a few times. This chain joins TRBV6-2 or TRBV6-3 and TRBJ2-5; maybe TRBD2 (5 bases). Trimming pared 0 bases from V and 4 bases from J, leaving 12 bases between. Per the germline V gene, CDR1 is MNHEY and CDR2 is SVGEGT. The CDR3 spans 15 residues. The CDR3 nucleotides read TGTGCCAGCAGTTACTCGGAGGCTAGGAGAGAGACCCAGTACTTC. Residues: CASSYSEARRETQYF.

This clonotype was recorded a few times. CDR3 protein: CATRPLYEQYV. Here the CDR3 DNA reads TGTGCCACCAGACCCCTTTACGAGCAGTACGTC. This rearrangement joins TRBV24-1 to TRBJ2-7; no definite D call. With 7 bases removed from V and 4 bases from J, the gap between germline ends came to 7 bases. This CDR3 is 11 amino acids long. Germline values: CDR1 KGHDR, CDR2 SFDVKD.

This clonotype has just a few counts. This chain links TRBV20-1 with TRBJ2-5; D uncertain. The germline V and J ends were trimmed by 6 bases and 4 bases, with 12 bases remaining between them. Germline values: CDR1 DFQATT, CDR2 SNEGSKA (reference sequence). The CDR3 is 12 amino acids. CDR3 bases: TGCAGTGCAGAGGACCATCCAGAGACCCAGTACTTC. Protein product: CSAEDHPETQYF.

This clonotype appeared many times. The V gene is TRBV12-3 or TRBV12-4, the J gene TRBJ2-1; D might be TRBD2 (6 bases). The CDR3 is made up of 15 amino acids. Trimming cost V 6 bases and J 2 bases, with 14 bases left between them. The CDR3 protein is CASRASASPYNEQFF. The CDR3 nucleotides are TGTGCCAGCAGGGCTAGCGCGAGTCCCTACAATGAGCAGTTCTTC.

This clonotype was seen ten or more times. The CDR3 coding sequence is TGTGCCAGCGAGGGCGGGAGGGGACCAGATACGCAGTATTTT. Its protein is CASEGGRGPDTQYF. The chain employs TRBV7-2 and TRBJ2-3; TRBD2 matches at 9 bases. V lost 8 bases to trimming and J lost 4 bases; unmatched junction nucleotides: 7. CDR3 size: 14 residues. The germline CDR1 and CDR2 sequences are SGHTA and FQGNSA. Complete variable domain (other parts from reference TRBV7-2 and TRBJ2-3): GAGVSQSPSNKVTEKGKDVELRCDPISGHTALYWYRQSLGQGLEFLIYFQGNSAPDKSGLPSDRFSAERTGGSVSTLTIQRTQQEDSAVYLCASEGGRGPDTQYFGPGTRLTVL.

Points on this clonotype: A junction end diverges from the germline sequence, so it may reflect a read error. The CDR3 nucleotides are TGTGCCAGCAGCTTAAATGCGGCGGGGCCAGAAACGCAGTATTTT. Its protein is CASSLNAAGPETQYF. The rearrangement links TRBV7-3 to TRBJ2-3; D perhaps matches TRBD2 (6 bases). CDR1 is SGHTA and CDR2 is FQGTGA in the germline V gene. The CDR3 has 15 amino acids.

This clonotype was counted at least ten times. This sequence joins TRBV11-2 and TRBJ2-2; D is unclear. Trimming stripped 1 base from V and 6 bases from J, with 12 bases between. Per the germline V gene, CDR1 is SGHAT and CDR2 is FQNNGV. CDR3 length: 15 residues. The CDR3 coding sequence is TGTGCCAGCAGCTTAGTTGCATTAGCCGCCGGGGAGCTGTTTTTT. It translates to CASSLVALAAGELFF.

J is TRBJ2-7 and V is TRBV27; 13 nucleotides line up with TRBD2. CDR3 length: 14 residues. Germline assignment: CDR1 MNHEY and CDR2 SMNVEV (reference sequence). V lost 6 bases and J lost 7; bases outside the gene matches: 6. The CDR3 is CASRLLAGGLEQYV. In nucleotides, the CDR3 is TGTGCCAGCAGACTACTAGCGGGAGGGCTAGAGCAGTACGTC.

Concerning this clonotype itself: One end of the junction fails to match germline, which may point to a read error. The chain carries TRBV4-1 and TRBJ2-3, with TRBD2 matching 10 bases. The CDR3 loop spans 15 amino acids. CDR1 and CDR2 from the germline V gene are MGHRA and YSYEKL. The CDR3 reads CTSSVGLAGTDTQYF. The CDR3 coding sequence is TGCACCAGCAGCGTCGGACTAGCGGGCACAGATACGCAGTATTTT.

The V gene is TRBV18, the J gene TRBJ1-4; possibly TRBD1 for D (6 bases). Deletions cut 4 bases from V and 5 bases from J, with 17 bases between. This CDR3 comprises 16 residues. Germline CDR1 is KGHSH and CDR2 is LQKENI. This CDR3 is CASSLGTLTMNEKLFF. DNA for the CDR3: TGTGCCAGCTCACTGGGGACACTAACCATGAATGAAAAACTGTTTTTT.

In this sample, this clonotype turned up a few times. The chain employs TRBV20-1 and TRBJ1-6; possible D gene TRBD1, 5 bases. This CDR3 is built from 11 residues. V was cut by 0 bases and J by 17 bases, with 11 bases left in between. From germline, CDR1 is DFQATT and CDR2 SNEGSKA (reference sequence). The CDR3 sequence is CSARDHGTIHF. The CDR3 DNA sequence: TGCAGTGCTAGAGATCACGGGACGATCCACTTT.

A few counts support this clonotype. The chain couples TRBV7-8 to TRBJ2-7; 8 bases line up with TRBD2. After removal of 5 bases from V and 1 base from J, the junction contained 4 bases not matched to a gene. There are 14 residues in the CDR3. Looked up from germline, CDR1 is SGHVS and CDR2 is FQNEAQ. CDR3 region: CASSRGLVSYEQYV. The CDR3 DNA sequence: TGTGCCAGCAGCCGGGGACTAGTTTCCTACGAGCAGTACGTC.